These 3 T cell receptor beta chains share one sample of origin, sequenced in a study of blood T cell repertoires in COVID-19 (dated by TCRdb to about 2020). Libraries were constructed by the immunoSEQ multiplex PCR assay. Imported from immuneACCESS, the table was reduced by TCRdb to in-frame sequences with V and J called. These copies leave out some clones; in studies compared against another copy, an unresolved V gene accounts for under half, and the cause of the remainder is not known. The sample table records 200,000 or so clones; roughly 80% of these occur just once. Of the sample, about 4.9% is held by the ten largest clones. The sample comprised peripheral blood. The receptors were gathered from a woman in her twenties or thirties with acute or convalescent COVID-19.

The CDR3 region has the DNA TGCGCCAGCAGCCACGGACAGGTTCTCATAACAGATACGCAGTATTTT. The encoded protein is CASSHGQVLITDTQYF. The chain recombines TRBV5-1 with TRBJ2-3; 7 positions agree with TRBD1. The CDR3 runs 16 residues. The germline V gene encodes CDR1 SGHRS and CDR2 YFSETQ. V was clipped by 4 bases and J by 3 bases; unmatched bases: 11.

CDR3 DNA: TGTGCCAGCAGAGACTTGGGACAGGCACACACCTTC. Residues: CASRDLGQAHTF. The chain carries TRBV28 and TRBJ1-2, with 8 bases identical to TRBD1. The CDR3 is made up of 12 amino acids. J gave up 12 bases and V 6 bases, and 9 bases lay outside the gene matches. CDR1 and CDR2 from the germline V gene are MDHEN and SYDVKM.

The V gene is TRBV5-4, the J gene TRBJ1-1, with 9 bases lining up with TRBD1. V shed 3 bases, J shed 2 bases, and the junction held 5 bases outside the gene matches. CDR3 length: 15 residues. CDR1 and CDR2 (germline): SGHNT, YYREEE (reference sequence). The CDR3 DNA reads as TGTGCCAGCAGCTGGAGGACAGGGGATAACACTGAAGCTTTCTTT. Translated, it gives CASSWRTGDNTEAFF.